The rows below give T cell receptor beta chains drawn from one sample of a study of CD8+ T cells in alopecia areata. TCRdb keeps only in-frame clones here, not all; method: immunoSEQ multiplex PCR. The repertoire has 120,000 or so clones, roughly 50% of them found once; the top ten carry 10% to 13%. Sample: NKG2D-low CD8+ T cells sorted from blood. These receptors were taken from a human donor with alopecia areata. The CDR3 runs from the conserved cysteine through the conserved F or W. Fields, in order: CDR3 DNA, CDR3 protein, D gene, clone size, J gene, V gene. A D gene is named only where the DNA matches it firmly. Clone size is shown for a subset of rows, as once, few, many or a class of expanded clone.

CDR3 DNA: TGTGCCAGCAGTTTAACGGGACCCAACACTGAAGCTTTCTTT
CDR3 protein: CASSLTGPNTEAFF
D gene: -
clone size: -
J gene: TRBJ1-1
V gene: TRBV27

CDR3 DNA: TGTGCCAGCAGCCCCGGGCACACTGAAGCTTTCTTT
CDR3 protein: CASSPGHTEAFF
D gene: -
clone size: once
J gene: TRBJ1-1
V gene: TRBV27

CDR3 DNA: TGCAGCGTTGAAGGGGATGTCAAGTACCAAGAGACCCAGTACTTC
CDR3 protein: CSVEGDVKYQETQYF
D gene: -
clone size: -
J gene: TRBJ2-5
V gene: TRBV29-1

CDR3 DNA: TGCAGCGTTGAGCAGTCTGCCGTAACCTACGAGCAGTACTTC
CDR3 protein: CSVEQSAVTYEQYF
D gene: -
clone size: few
J gene: TRBJ2-7
V gene: TRBV29-1

CDR3 DNA: TGTGCCTGTGGACTAGCGGGAGGAGGGTCCTACAATGAGCAGTTCTTC
CDR3 protein: CACGLAGGGSYNEQFF
D gene: TRBD2
clone size: few
J gene: TRBJ2-1
V gene: TRBV30

CDR3 DNA: TGCAGCGTTGAGAGTATAGACAGGGGGTTGGATACGCAGTATTTT
CDR3 protein: CSVESIDRGLDTQYF
D gene: TRBD1
clone size: few
J gene: TRBJ2-3
V gene: TRBV29-1

CDR3 DNA: TGCAGCGTTTACCGTTTGGATGGCTACACCTTC
CDR3 protein: CSVYRLDGYTF
D gene: -
clone size: -
J gene: TRBJ1-2
V gene: TRBV29-1

CDR3 DNA: TGTGCCAGCAGCAACGGATACACTGAAGCTTTCTTT
CDR3 protein: CASSNGYTEAFF
D gene: -
clone size: -
J gene: TRBJ1-1
V gene: TRBV7-9

CDR3 DNA: TGTGCCTGGAGTGTACTCTTATCCTCCCGTAGCGGGGGGGCCTCCTACAATGAGCAGTTCTTC
CDR3 protein: CAWSVLLSSRSGGASYNEQFF
D gene: TRBD2
clone size: -
J gene: TRBJ2-1
V gene: TRBV30

CDR3 DNA: TGTGCCTGGGCCTCGACAGGGGTGACTGAAGCTTTCTTT
CDR3 protein: CAWASTGVTEAFF
D gene: TRBD1
clone size: once
J gene: TRBJ1-1
V gene: TRBV30

CDR3 DNA: TGCAGCGTTGTTACGTTATTGACAGGGGTTGACTATGGCTACACCTTC
CDR3 protein: CSVVTLLTGVDYGYTF
D gene: TRBD1
clone size: -
J gene: TRBJ1-2
V gene: TRBV29-1

CDR3 DNA: TGCAGCGTTGTGTGGGGGAGCTCCTACGAGCAGTACTTC
CDR3 protein: CSVVWGSSYEQYF
D gene: -
clone size: -
J gene: TRBJ2-7
V gene: TRBV29-1

CDR3 DNA: TGCGCCAGCAGCCATGTTATAGCGGGAGGCCCCGTAAGGGAGACCCAGTACTTC
CDR3 protein: CASSHVIAGGPVRETQYF
D gene: TRBD2
clone size: few
J gene: TRBJ2-5
V gene: TRBV4-1

CDR3 DNA: TGTGCCAGCAGCCAAGTCTCCCATCCCGGGGAGACCCAGTACTTC
CDR3 protein: CASSQVSHPGETQYF
D gene: -
clone size: few
J gene: TRBJ2-5
V gene: TRBV14

CDR3 DNA: TGCAGCGTTGAGACGGGACAGGGGGGGGAGACCCAGTACTTC
CDR3 protein: CSVETGQGGETQYF
D gene: TRBD1
clone size: few
J gene: TRBJ2-5
V gene: TRBV29-1

CDR3 DNA: TGTGCCAGCAGCGAACTAGCGGGGGCTAGCACAGATACGCAGTATTTT
CDR3 protein: CASSELAGASTDTQYF
D gene: TRBD2
clone size: -
J gene: TRBJ2-3
V gene: TRBV2

CDR3 DNA: TGTGCCTGGAGGGCAGGCCATCAAGAGACCCAGTACTTC
CDR3 protein: CAWRAGHQETQYF
D gene: -
clone size: -
J gene: TRBJ2-5
V gene: TRBV30

CDR3 DNA: TGTGCCAGCAGGGGCGGCGGACAGGGGGCCTATGGCTACACCTTC
CDR3 protein: CASRGGGQGAYGYTF
D gene: TRBD1
clone size: -
J gene: TRBJ1-2
V gene: TRBV5-4

CDR3 DNA: TGCAGCGCCGGCGGGCGGGGGCCCTCCTACGAGCAGTACTTC
CDR3 protein: CSAGGRGPSYEQYF
D gene: -
clone size: -
J gene: TRBJ2-7
V gene: TRBV29-1

CDR3 DNA: TGCATCGCGGGAGCCGGACAGGGGTACAATGAGCAGTTCTTC
CDR3 protein: CIAGAGQGYNEQFF
D gene: TRBD1
clone size: -
J gene: TRBJ2-1
V gene: TRBV29-1

CDR3 DNA: TGTGCCAGCAGCCCTAAGCTACAGGGGGCCACTGAAGCTTTCTTT
CDR3 protein: CASSPKLQGATEAFF
D gene: TRBD1
clone size: -
J gene: TRBJ1-1
V gene: TRBV27

CDR3 DNA: TGCAGCGTTGAAGTAGCTAGCGGATCCTACGAGCAGTACTTC
CDR3 protein: CSVEVASGSYEQYF
D gene: TRBD2
clone size: -
J gene: TRBJ2-7
V gene: TRBV29-1